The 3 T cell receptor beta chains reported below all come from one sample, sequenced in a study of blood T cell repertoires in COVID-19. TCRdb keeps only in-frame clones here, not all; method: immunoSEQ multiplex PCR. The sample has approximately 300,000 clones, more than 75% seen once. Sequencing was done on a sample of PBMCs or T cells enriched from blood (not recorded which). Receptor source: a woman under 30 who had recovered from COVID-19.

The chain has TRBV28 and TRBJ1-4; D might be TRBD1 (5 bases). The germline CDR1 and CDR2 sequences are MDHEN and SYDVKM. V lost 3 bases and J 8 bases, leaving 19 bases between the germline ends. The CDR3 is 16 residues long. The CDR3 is CASSLRSFEGREKLFF. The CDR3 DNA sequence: TGTGCCAGCAGTTTGAGAAGTTTCGAGGGGAGGGAAAAACTGTTTTTT.

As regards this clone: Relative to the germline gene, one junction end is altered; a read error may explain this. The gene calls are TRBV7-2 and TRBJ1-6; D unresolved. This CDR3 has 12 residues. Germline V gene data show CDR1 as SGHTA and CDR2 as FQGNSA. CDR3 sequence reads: CANSLGASPLHF. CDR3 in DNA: TGTGCCAACAGCTTAGGAGCATCACCCCTCCACTTT.

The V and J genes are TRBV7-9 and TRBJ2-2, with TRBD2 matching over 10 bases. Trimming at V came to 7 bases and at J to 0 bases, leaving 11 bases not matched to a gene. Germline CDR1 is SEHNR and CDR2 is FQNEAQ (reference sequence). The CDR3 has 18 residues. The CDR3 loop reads CASTGTSEDLANTGELFF. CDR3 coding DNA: TGTGCCAGCACCGGGACTAGCGAAGACTTGGCGAACACCGGGGAGCTGTTTTTT. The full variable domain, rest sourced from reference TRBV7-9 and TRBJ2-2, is DTGVSQNPRHKITKRGQNVTFRCDPISEHNRLYWYRQTLGQGPEFLTYFQNEAQLEKSRLLSDRFSAERPKGSFSTLEIQRTEQGDSAMYLCASTGTSEDLANTGELFFGEGSRLTVL.